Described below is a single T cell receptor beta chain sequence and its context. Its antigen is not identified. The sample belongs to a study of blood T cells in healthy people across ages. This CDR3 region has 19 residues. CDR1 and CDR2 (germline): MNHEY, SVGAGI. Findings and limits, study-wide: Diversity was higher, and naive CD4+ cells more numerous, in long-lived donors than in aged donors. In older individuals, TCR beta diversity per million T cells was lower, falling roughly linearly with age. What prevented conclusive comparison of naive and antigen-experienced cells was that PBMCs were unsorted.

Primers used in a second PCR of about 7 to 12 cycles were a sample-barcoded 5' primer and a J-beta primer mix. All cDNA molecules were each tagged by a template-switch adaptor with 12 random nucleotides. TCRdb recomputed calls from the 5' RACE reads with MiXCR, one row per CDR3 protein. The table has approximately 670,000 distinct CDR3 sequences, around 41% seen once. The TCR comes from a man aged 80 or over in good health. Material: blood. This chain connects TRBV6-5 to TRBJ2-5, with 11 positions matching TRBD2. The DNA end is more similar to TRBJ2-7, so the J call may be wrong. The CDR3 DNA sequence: TGTGCCAGCAGTTACACTACCGGGACTAGCGGCTTAAATCGCTACGAGCAGTACTTC. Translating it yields CASSYTTGTSGLNRYEQYF.